This entry is about one T cell receptor beta chain. What it binds is not known. The sample comes from a study of T cells in narcolepsy. Study overall: Patients with NT1 or NT2 and healthy control donors were enrolled. Study results and limitations: Some memory CD4+ repertoires had no autoreactive clone sequences. Autoreactive HCRT-specific and TRIB2-specific clonotypes were marked in same-patient CSF-versus-blood CD4+ comparisons. Healthy controls reportedly lacked the autoreactive clonotypes serially found in patients' blood.

Sequenced by immunoSEQ multiplex PCR; TCRdb stores in-frame clones only, minus some. The sample consists of over 30,000 clones, approximately 85% of them appearing once. Trimming removed 0 bases at V and 6 bases at J, with 13 bases between. The CDR3 covers 14 residues. The V gene's germline CDR1 is SGDLS and CDR2 YYNGEE. Sequenced input: CD45RA- memory CD4+ T cells from PBMCs. This chain uses TRBV9 with TRBJ2-7; no clear D. The receptor was isolated from a human donor with narcolepsy. The CDR3 loop is CASSVAPDEGEQYF. CDR3 coding DNA: TGTGCCAGCAGCGTAGCACCGGACGAAGGCGAGCAGTACTTC.